The entry that follows covers one TCR beta chain sequence. Treatment here: around 19 received Ad26.COV2.S at low or high dose, single or two shots; 5 received placebo; per-sample allocation not given. Day 63 after the first vaccine or placebo injection was the time point for sampling. This adult donor, from Boston, was 18-55 years old. What was given as vaccine was an Ad26 vector encoding Wuhan-strain SARS-CoV-2 spike. These data are taken from a study of Ad26.COV2.S vaccination and SARS-CoV-2 variants. CDR1 is MNHEY and CDR2 is SMNVEV in the germline V gene (reference sequence). V lost 3 bases, J lost 2 bases, and 7 bases lay in between. The CDR3 spans 13 residues. TCRdb's copy holds only in-frame clones and misses some; the assay was immunoSEQ multiplex PCR. This sample has more than 300,000 clones, with about 87% found just once.

V is TRBV27 and J is TRBJ2-5; D uncertain. The starting material was peripheral blood, obtained in a trial of Ad26.COV2.S vaccine versus placebo. The sequence came from a person between 18 and 59 years old who received the Ad26.COV2.S COVID-19 vaccine or a placebo. As DNA, the CDR3 is TGTGCCAGCAGTTTCGTACAGCAAGAGACCCAGTACTTC. Translation gives CASSFVQQETQYF.